This T cell receptor (beta chain) was retrieved from a study of shared clonotypes between healthy human individuals. Note on this clone: Antigen unknown.

Profiling relied on immunoSEQ multiplex PCR, and the TCRdb table lists in-frame clones only, not all of them. The sample lists around 2.5 million clones, roughly 93% occurring once. J gave up 4 bases and V 5 bases, and 11 bases lay outside the gene matches. The CDR3 loop spans 15 amino acids. Germline V gene sequence: CDR1 MDHEN, CDR2 SYDVKM. The study, taken as a whole, reports: The donor pool, a small one, limited the genetic and exposure-history diversity represented. About 5% of naive CD4 clonotypes were common to a few donors. Estimated richness was generally greater in naive than memory subsets.

V usage is TRBV28 and J usage is TRBJ2-7, with 7 bases identical to TRBD1. The sample taken for sequencing was naive CD4+ T cells from PBMCs. Subset meaning: CD45RA+ positively selected. This receptor was obtained from a man younger than 30 in good health. Some clones in this sample may be carry-over from other donors' samples. For the CDR3, the DNA is TGTGCCAGCAGTCCCCGAGGGACAGCTATTTACGAGCAGTACTTC. It codes for CASSPRGTAIYEQYF.